This T cell receptor beta chain stems from a study of T cell responses to AZD1222 COVID-19 vaccine (dated by TCRdb to 2020 to 2022). About the full investigation: Because spike-specific TCR depth and breadth did not differ between the two schedules, AZD1222 recipients who got a second dose at roughly 4 weeks were pooled with those who got a second dose at roughly 12 weeks. TCR sequencing was performed for roughly 250 trial participants, of whom around 200 were given two doses of AZD1222 and around 26 were given two doses of MenACWY control vaccine. Trial participants were enrolled into age subgroups of 18-55, 56-69 and 70-plus years, which contained approximately 150, 28 and 58 TCR-sequenced participants, respectively. Beyond this particular receptor, the publication reports: The whole spike protein was spanned by vaccine-associated CD4 TCRs, and dominant responses were seen in regions 160-218 and 743-854. Reportedly, close to half of the unique spike-specific TCRs recognized epitopes lying outside the regions that are mutated in the B.1.351 and B.1.1.7 variants. The 56-69-year group was small, and its depth increase did not reach significance, likely because of low power. Conclusions about previously exposed vaccinees are limited, since just five to seven AZD1222 recipients were seropositive for SARS-CoV-2 at baseline. Because no day 14 peak-response samples were available, repertoires were characterized only after the peak T cell response. Most participants were white British and females outnumbered males, and the authors suggested that clonal diversity may have been underestimated. Spike-specific TCR breadth and depth rose significantly after two AZD1222 doses compared with day 0 and with MenACWY recipients.

From the germline V gene, CDR1 is KGHSH and CDR2 is LQKENI. V is cut by 1 base and J by 6 bases, and the space between the germline ends is 13 bases. Taken from cysteine to phenylalanine, the CDR3 has 14 residues. Here the CDR3 DNA is all that survives: 42 bases in frame from base 1. This clone was seen a handful of times. The antigen this receptor binds is unknown. Base qualities are not recorded, but no much larger clone differs from it by a single base. Explained via the paper, the time point label denotes: baseline before first vaccination. Samples from vaccinated people were obtained from the UK trials COV001 and COV002, which included a single-blind randomized controlled phase 2/3 trial of AZD1222 (ChAdOx1 nCoV-19) in healthy adults. For TCRbeta chain sequencing, PBMC samples from trial participants were taken at day 0 and at day 28 after the second dose. The CDR3 regions of human TCRbeta chains were analyzed by immunosequencing. In the source study's methods: Repertoire TCRs were checked for matches against a reference library of SARS-CoV-2-specific TCRs that had been generated using the MIRA antigen-specificity platform. Breadth was defined as the fraction of unique TCRs that were SARS-CoV-2-associated. Depth was defined as the fraction of total T cells that were SARS-CoV-2-associated. Using the MIRA data, each spike-specific TCR was mapped to the spike region that the TCR reacts to and placed in a CD4 or CD8 class. Log10-transformed breadth and depth values were compared by one-way ANOVA with Sidak's multiple comparisons tests. TCRdb carries this immuneACCESS record with in-frame sequences only. Its versions omit some clonotypes, under half of them owing to an unresolved V gene in the studies checked, with the rest unexplained. V and J calls and clone size are copied from that table; D and trimming were computed from the DNA. This sample holds roughly 120,000 clones; approximately 83% were observed only once. The ten largest clones take up 1.5% to 2% of the sample.

This sequence uses TRBV18 and TRBJ2-7; no D segment can be confidently identified. The sequence derives from an adult in good health. The specimen was peripheral blood, collected on day 0 of AZD1222 vaccination. The DNA sequence follows: TGTGCCAGCTCACCACAGGCCGTGGCCGGCGAGCAGTACTTC. This translates into CASSPQAVAGEQYF.